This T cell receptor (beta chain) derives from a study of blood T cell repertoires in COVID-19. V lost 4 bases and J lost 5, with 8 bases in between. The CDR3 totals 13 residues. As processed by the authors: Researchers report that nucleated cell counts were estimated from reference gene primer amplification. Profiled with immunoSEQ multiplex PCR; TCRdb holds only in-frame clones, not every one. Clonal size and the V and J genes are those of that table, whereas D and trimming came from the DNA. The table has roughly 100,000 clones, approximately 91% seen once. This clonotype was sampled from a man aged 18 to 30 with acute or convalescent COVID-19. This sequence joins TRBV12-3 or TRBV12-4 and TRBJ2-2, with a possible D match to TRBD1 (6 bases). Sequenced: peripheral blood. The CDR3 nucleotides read TGTGCCAGCAGTTCGGACAGAACCGGGGAGCTGTTTTTT. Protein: CASSSDRTGELFF.